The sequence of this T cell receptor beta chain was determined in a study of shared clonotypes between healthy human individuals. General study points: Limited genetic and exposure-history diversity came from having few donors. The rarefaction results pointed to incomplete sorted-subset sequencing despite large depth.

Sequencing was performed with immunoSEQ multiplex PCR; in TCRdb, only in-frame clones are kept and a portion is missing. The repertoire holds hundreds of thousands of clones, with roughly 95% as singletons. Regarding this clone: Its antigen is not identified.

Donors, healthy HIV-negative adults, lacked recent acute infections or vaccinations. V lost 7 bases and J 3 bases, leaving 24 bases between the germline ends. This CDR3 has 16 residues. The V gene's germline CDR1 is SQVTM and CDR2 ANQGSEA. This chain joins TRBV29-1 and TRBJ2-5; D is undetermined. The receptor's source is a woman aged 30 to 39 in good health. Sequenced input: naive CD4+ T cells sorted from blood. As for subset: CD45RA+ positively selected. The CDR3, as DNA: TGCAGCGCCGCCCGGACGGCGGTGGCCTCCGAAGAGACCCAGTACTTC. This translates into CSAARTAVASEETQYF.